This passage covers 27 T cell receptor beta chains from one sample sequenced in a study of shared clonotypes between healthy human individuals. The protocol was immunoSEQ multiplex PCR, while the TCRdb copy is restricted to in-frame clones and leaves out a portion. Here the sample spans about 2.4 million clones, approximately 94% being singletons. Sequencing input: naive CD4+ T cells from PBMCs. Subset denoted: CD45RA+ positively selected. The source is a man between 18 and 35 years old in good health. Some clones in this sample may be carry-over from other donors' samples.

The chain couples TRBV2 to TRBJ2-7, with a weak D call TRBD1 (6 bases). Per the germline V gene, CDR1 is SNHLY and CDR2 is FYNNEI. V was pared by 8 bases and J by 4 bases, with 18 bases between. There are 14 residues in the CDR3. CDR3 sequence: CASAIGGITYEQYF. The DNA of the CDR3 is TGTGCCAGCGCTATAGGGGGTATCACGTACGAGCAGTACTTC.

The V call is TRBV6-6, the J call TRBJ2-7; the match to TRBD1 covers 7 bases. V lost 5 bases to trimming and J lost 2 bases; unmatched junction nucleotides: 9. The CDR3 sequence is 15 residues long. Per the germline V gene, CDR1 is MNHNY and CDR2 is SVGAGI (reference sequence). The CDR3 DNA is TGTGCCAGCAGTGGACCCGACAGGGCTACCTACGAGCAGTACTTC. Translation gives CASSGPDRATYEQYF.

On this clone: The sample has other DNA sequences that encode this CDR3 too. The chain links TRBV6-1 to TRBJ2-7; possibly TRBD2 for D (6 bases). The CDR3 extends over 14 amino acids. The V and J ends lost 6 bases and 4 bases respectively, with 16 bases between them. CDR1 is MNHNS and CDR2 is SASEGT in the germline V gene. CDR3 in DNA: TGTGCCAGCAGGGCGGGGACTGGCTCTTACGAGCAGTACTTC. This codes for CASRAGTGSYEQYF.

V usage is TRBV4-1 and J usage is TRBJ1-3, with 10 nucleotides matching TRBD1. V lost 3 bases and J lost 0; bases outside the gene matches: 11. Germline CDR1 and CDR2: MGHRA and YSYEKL. The CDR3 loop spans 19 amino acids. DNA of the CDR3: TGCGCCAGCAGCCACGATGACAGGGGGCCGTCGAGCTCTGGAAACACCATATATTTT. Translated, it gives CASSHDDRGPSSSGNTIYF.

On this clone: Other DNA sequences within the sample encode an identical CDR3. The chain carries TRBV18 and TRBJ1-1; a weak D match, TRBD1 (6 bases). The V gene lost 6 bases and the J gene lost 5 bases, with 10 bases spanning the gap. Germline lookup yields CDR1 KGHSH and CDR2 LQKENI. The CDR3 covers 12 residues. The CDR3 nucleotides read TGTGCCAGCTCCCCCCAGGGGACTGAAGCTTTCTTT. The encoded protein is CASSPQGTEAFF.

The rearrangement links TRBV25-1 to TRBJ2-2, with TRBD1 as a possible D gene (5 bases). Germline V gene lookup returns CDR1 MGHDK and CDR2 SYGVNS. Trimming took off 6 bases at V and 3 bases at J, with 11 bases between the two ends. CDR3 size: 14 residues. The CDR3 sequence is CASRRGSDTGELFF. The CDR3 region has the DNA TGTGCCAGCAGAAGGGGATCGGACACCGGGGAGCTGTTTTTT.

This clone was detected a few times. Other DNA sequences in this sample translate to the same CDR3. The genes are TRBV30 and TRBJ1-1; perhaps TRBD1 as D (5 bases). Germline assignment: CDR1 GTSNPN and CDR2 SVGIG (reference sequence). This CDR3 contains 13 residues. V was cut by 3 bases and J by 1 base, with 9 bases left in between. The CDR3 DNA is TGTGCCTGGAGCGAAGACAGGAACACTGAAGCTTTCTTT. It is translated as CAWSEDRNTEAFF.

The V call is TRBV5-1, the J call TRBJ2-7; D perhaps matches TRBD2 (6 bases). This CDR3 has 16 residues. The germline V gene has CDR1 SGHRS and CDR2 YFSETQ. The V and J ends lost 5 bases and 7 bases respectively, with 25 bases between them. The CDR3 loop reads CASSPSTGTGALEQYF. DNA of the CDR3: TGCGCCAGCAGTCCATCTACTGGGACGGGAGCCCTGGAGCAGTACTTC.

J is TRBJ1-2 and V is TRBV18, with 7 bases aligning to TRBD1. Germline CDR1 KGHSH, CDR2 LQKENI. This CDR3 has 13 residues. Trimming removed 4 bases from V and 4 bases from J; junction bases left unmatched: 3. The CDR3 loop is CASSLRDSYGYTF. The CDR3 nucleotides read TGTGCCAGCTCACTACGGGACAGCTATGGCTACACCTTC.

This rearrangement joins TRBV7-2 to TRBJ1-6; maybe TRBD1 (6 bases). CDR3 length: 14 amino acids. The V end lost 5 bases, the J end lost 1 base, and 6 bases lay between the germline ends. Germline-derived CDR1 and CDR2 are SGHTA and FQGNSA. The CDR3 spells CASSGQSYNSPLHF. The CDR3 DNA is TGTGCCAGCAGCGGACAGTCCTATAATTCACCCCTCCACTTT.

This chain joins TRBV27 and TRBJ2-3; D remains unclear. Trimming cost V 4 bases and J 4 bases, with 21 bases left between them. This CDR3 spans 17 amino acids. Germline values: CDR1 MNHEY, CDR2 SMNVEV (reference sequence). The CDR3 loop reads CASSSSGTGFRSDTQYF. DNA of the CDR3: TGTGCCAGCAGTTCATCCGGCACGGGCTTTCGTTCAGATACGCAGTATTTT.

The V gene is TRBV19, the J gene TRBJ2-2; 8 bases align to TRBD2. From germline, CDR1 is LNHDA and CDR2 SQIVND (reference sequence). J lost 5 bases, V lost 6 bases, and 8 bases had no gene match. The length of the CDR3 is 15 residues. The chain's CDR3 is CASRAAGDVTGELFF. For the CDR3, the DNA is TGTGCCAGTAGGGCAGCGGGAGACGTTACCGGGGAGCTGTTTTTT.

V is TRBV10-3 and J is TRBJ1-2, with a weak D call TRBD1 (5 bases). In germline, CDR1 is ENHRY, CDR2 SYGVKD. This CDR3 region has 15 residues. V lost 6 bases to trimming and J lost 7 bases, with 21 bases between them. CDR3 nucleotides: TGTGCCATCAGGGGGACCCCGGATTTGGGGGGTGGCTACACCTTC. Residues: CAIRGTPDLGGGYTF.

This sequence joins TRBV28 and TRBJ2-5, with 8 positions matching TRBD2. Germline V gene sequence: CDR1 MDHEN, CDR2 SYDVKM. The junction had 5 bases not matched to a gene; V was cut back by 3 bases and J by 2 bases. The length of the CDR3 is 15 residues. CDR3 in DNA: TGTGCCAGCAGTTTTCGAGCGGGAGTACAAGAGACCCAGTACTTC. Amino acid sequence: CASSFRAGVQETQYF.

The chain uses TRBV7-9 and TRBJ2-7; TRBD1 might be the D (5 bases). The germline gives CDR1 SEHNR, CDR2 FQNEAQ (reference sequence). The CDR3 length is 14 residues. V was clipped by 5 bases and J by 4 bases, with 15 bases between them. The CDR3 nucleotides read TGTGCCAGCAGCCGCCGACAGACCCCGTACGAGCAGTACTTC. This codes for CASSRRQTPYEQYF.

V usage is TRBV18 and J usage is TRBJ1-1, with 7 bases identical to TRBD1. The CDR3 loop spans 17 amino acids. V gave up 5 bases and J gave up 2 bases; unmatched junction bases: 14. The V gene's germline CDR1 is KGHSH and CDR2 LQKENI. CDR3 bases: TGTGCCAGCTCAGGACGCCGGGCCAGGGGGTTCAACACTGAAGCTTTCTTT. It codes for CASSGRRARGFNTEAFF.

The chain carries TRBV6-5 and TRBJ2-2; D is uncertain. Germline CDR1 and CDR2: MNHEY and SVGAGI. The CDR3 consists of 14 residues. The V gene lost 2 bases and the J gene lost 2 bases, with 6 bases spanning the gap. CDR3 residues: CASSYGPNTGELFF. The CDR3 nucleotides read TGTGCCAGCAGTTACGGACCTAACACCGGGGAGCTGTTTTTT.

This clone was found many times. The rearrangement uses TRBV29-1 and TRBJ2-5; possibly TRBD2 for D (5 bases). Germline V gives CDR1 SQVTM, CDR2 ANQGSEA. The CDR3 totals 14 residues. V lost 8 bases and J 5 bases, leaving 21 bases between the germline ends. CDR3 residues: CSPSVLVGRETQYF. CDR3 coding DNA: TGCAGCCCCTCGGTACTAGTAGGTCGGGAGACCCAGTACTTC.

V usage is TRBV5-6 and J usage is TRBJ1-1, with 7 positions matching TRBD1. The CDR3 length is 14 residues. V lost 4 bases, J lost 1 base, and 4 bases stayed unmatched. Germline values: CDR1 SGHDT, CDR2 YYEEEE. CDR3 DNA: TGTGCCAGCAGCCCATGGACAGGGAACACTGAAGCTTTCTTT. It specifies CASSPWTGNTEAFF. Together with reference TRBV5-6 and TRBJ1-1, the CDR3 gives the full variable domain: DAGVTQSPTHLIKTRGQQVTLRCSPKSGHDTVSWYQQALGQGPQFIFQYYEEEERQRGNFPDRFSGHQFPNYSSELNVNALLLGDSALYLCASSPWTGNTEAFFGQGTRLTVV.

The chain is built from TRBV13 and TRBJ2-1; TRBD2 matches at 12 bases. V dropped 7 bases and J dropped 15; count of bases not matched to a gene: 16. In germline, CDR1 is PRHDT, CDR2 FYEKMQ (reference sequence). The CDR3 consists of 15 residues. The CDR3 nucleotides are TGTGCCAGCAACCAAACCAGGAGACTAGCGGGAGTACTGTTCTTC. As protein: CASNQTRRLAGVLFF.

A single count supports this clone. J is TRBJ2-1 and V is TRBV7-2, with D unclear. This CDR3 comprises 14 residues. Germline CDR1 SGHTA, CDR2 FQGNSA. Between the trimmed V and J ends, which lost 3 bases and 4 bases, there was a span of 10 bases. CDR3: CASSFVGTYNEQFF. The CDR3 DNA reads TGTGCCAGCAGCTTCGTGGGAACTTACAATGAGCAGTTCTTC.

The chain uses TRBV6-5 and TRBJ2-7; 9 bases are a match to TRBD2. V was pared by 2 bases and J by 4 bases, with 3 bases of the junction left unmatched. CDR1 and CDR2 (germline): MNHEY, SVGAGI. This CDR3 region has 14 residues. The CDR3 bases are TGTGCCAGCAGTTACATCGCGGGAGGGTACGAGCAGTACTTC. Its protein is CASSYIAGGYEQYF.

The chain is built from TRBV29-1 and TRBJ1-3; perhaps TRBD1 as D (5 bases). Germline V gene sequence: CDR1 SQVTM, CDR2 ANQGSEA. The CDR3 consists of 13 residues. V shed 6 bases and J shed 0 bases, with 9 bases lying between them. Here the CDR3 DNA reads TGCAGCGTCGGGGGACCCTCTGGAAACACCATATATTTT. Translating gives CSVGGPSGNTIYF.

The J gene is TRBJ2-7, the V gene TRBV7-9, with D possibly being TRBD1 (5 bases). The CDR3 spans 12 residues. Looked up from germline, CDR1 is SEHNR and CDR2 is FQNEAQ (reference sequence). V gave up 7 bases and J gave up 0 bases, with 7 bases separating them. The CDR3 coding sequence is TGTGCCAGCAACCAGGGCTCCTACGAGCAGTACTTC. Translation: CASNQGSYEQYF.

The chain combines TRBV10-3 with TRBJ2-3; 7 bases align to TRBD1. The CDR3 has 15 residues. Germline lookup yields CDR1 ENHRY and CDR2 SYGVKD. V was pared by 6 bases and J by 5 bases, with 11 bases of the junction left unmatched. The CDR3 sequence is CAISSDRAGGDTQYF. CDR3 nucleotides: TGTGCCATCAGCTCCGACAGGGCAGGAGGAGATACGCAGTATTTT.

The chain has TRBV19 and TRBJ2-1; TRBD2 matches 9 bases. V dropped 7 bases and J dropped 2; count of bases not matched to a gene: 6. The germline V gene encodes CDR1 LNHDA and CDR2 SQIVND (reference sequence). The CDR3 runs to 15 residues. CDR3 DNA: TGTGCCAGTAAGCGTGCTAGCGGGGCCTACAATGAGCAGTTCTTC. This codes for CASKRASGAYNEQFF.

The V call is TRBV2, the J call TRBJ2-7, with D maybe TRBD1 (7 bases). Trimming cost V 5 bases and J 4 bases, with 15 bases left between them. The germline CDR1 and CDR2 sequences are SNHLY and FYNNEI. CDR3 size: 14 residues. This CDR3 is CASSSQGGGYEQYF. The CDR3, as DNA: TGTGCCAGCAGTTCGCAGGGGGGCGGGTACGAGCAGTACTTC.